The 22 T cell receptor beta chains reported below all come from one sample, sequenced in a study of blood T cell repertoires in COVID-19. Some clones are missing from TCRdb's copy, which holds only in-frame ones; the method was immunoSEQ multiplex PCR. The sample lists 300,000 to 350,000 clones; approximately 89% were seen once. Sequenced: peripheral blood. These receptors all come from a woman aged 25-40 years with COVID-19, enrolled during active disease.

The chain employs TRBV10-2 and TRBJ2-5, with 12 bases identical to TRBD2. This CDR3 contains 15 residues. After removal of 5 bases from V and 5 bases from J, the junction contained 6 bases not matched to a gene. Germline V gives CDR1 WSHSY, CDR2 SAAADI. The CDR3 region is CASSSSGGAAETQYF. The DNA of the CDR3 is TGCGCCAGCAGTTCTAGCGGGGGGGCCGCGGAGACCCAGTACTTC.

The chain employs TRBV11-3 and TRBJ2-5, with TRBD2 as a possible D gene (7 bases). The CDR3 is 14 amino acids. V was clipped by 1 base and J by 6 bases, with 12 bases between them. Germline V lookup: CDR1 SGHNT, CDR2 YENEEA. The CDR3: CASSLAGGLKTQYF. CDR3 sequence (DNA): TGTGCCAGCAGCTTAGCGGGGGGCCTAAAGACCCAGTACTTC.

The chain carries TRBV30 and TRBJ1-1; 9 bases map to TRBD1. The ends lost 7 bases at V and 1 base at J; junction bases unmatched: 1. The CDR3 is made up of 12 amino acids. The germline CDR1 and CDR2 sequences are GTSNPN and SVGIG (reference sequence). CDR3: CASDRGNTEAFF. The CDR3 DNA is TGTGCCTCGGACAGGGGGAACACTGAAGCTTTCTTT.

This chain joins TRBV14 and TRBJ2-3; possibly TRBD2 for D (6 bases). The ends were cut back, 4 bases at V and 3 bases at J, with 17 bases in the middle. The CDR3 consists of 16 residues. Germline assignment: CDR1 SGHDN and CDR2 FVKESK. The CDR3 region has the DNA TGTGCCAGCAGCCTAACCGGGGCGGGGTCGACAGATACGCAGTATTTT. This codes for CASSLTGAGSTDTQYF.

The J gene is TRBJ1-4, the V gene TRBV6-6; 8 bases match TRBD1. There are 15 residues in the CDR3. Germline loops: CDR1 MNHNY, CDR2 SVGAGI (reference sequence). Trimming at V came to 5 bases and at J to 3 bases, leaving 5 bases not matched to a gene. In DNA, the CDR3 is TGTGCCAGCAGTATCCGGGACAGGCCTAATGAAAAACTGTTTTTT. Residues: CASSIRDRPNEKLFF.

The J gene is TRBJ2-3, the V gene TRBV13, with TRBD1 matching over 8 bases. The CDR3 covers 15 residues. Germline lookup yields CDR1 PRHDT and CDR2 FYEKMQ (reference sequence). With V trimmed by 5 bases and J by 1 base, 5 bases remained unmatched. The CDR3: CASSARGQGTDTQYF. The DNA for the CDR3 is TGTGCCAGCAGCGCCCGGGGACAGGGCACAGATACGCAGTATTTT.

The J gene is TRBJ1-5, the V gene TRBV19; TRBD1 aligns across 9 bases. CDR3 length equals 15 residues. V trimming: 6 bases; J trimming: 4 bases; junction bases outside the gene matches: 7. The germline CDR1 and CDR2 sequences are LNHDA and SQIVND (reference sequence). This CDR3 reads CASRGGQGPNQPQHF. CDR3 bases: TGTGCCAGTAGAGGTGGACAGGGGCCTAATCAGCCCCAGCATTTT.

The CDR3 DNA follows: TGTGCCAGTAGCGGGAGACCAGGGGGCGGCGGCACAGATACGCAGTATTTT. This gives the protein CASSGRPGGGGTDTQYF. V and J are TRBV19 and TRBJ2-3; 8 positions agree with TRBD1. The CDR3 length is 17 residues. Germline V gene sequence: CDR1 LNHDA, CDR2 SQIVND (reference sequence). Germline trimming cut 6 bases from V and 1 base from J; bases unmatched to any gene: 12.

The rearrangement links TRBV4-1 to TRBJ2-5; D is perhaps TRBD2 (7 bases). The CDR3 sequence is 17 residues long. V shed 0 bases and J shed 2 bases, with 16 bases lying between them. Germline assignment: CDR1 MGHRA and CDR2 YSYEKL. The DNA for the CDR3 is TGCGCCAGCAGCCAAGATAGGCGGCGGGGGCCGCAAGAGACCCAGTACTTC. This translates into CASSQDRRRGPQETQYF.

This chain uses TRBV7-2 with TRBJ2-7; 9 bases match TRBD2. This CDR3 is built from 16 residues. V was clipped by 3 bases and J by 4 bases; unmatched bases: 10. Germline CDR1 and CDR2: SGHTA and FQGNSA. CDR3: CASSLGPAGGWYEQYF. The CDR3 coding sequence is TGTGCCAGCAGCTTGGGGCCCGCGGGGGGGTGGTACGAGCAGTACTTC.

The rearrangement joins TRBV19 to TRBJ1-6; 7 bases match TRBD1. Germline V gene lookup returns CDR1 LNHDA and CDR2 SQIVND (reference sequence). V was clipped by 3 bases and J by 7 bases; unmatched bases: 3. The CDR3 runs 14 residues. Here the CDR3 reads CASSITGDNSPLHF. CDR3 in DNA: TGTGCCAGTAGTATCACAGGGGACAATTCACCCCTCCACTTT.

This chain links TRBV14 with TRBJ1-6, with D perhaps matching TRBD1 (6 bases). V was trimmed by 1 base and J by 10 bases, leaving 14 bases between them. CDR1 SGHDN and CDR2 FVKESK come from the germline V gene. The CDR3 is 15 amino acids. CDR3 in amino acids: CASSQVQGRGSPLHF. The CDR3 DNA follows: TGTGCCAGCAGCCAAGTACAGGGACGAGGGTCACCCCTCCACTTT.

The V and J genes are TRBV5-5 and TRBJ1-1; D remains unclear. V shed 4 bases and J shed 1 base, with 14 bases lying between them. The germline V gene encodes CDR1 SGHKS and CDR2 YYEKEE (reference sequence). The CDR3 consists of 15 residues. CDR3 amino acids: CASSLGRSGNTEAFF. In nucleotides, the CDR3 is TGTGCCAGCAGCCTTGGGAGGTCCGGGAACACTGAAGCTTTCTTT.

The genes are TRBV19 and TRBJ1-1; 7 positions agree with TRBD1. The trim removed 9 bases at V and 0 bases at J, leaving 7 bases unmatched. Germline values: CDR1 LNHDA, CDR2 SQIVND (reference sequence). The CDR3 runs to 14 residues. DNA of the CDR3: TGTGCCAGCCTAAAGGGACAGATGAACACTGAAGCTTTCTTT. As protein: CASLKGQMNTEAFF.

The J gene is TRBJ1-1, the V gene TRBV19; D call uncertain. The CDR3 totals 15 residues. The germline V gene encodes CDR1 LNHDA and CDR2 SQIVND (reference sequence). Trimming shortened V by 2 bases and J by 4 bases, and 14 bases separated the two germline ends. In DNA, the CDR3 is TGTGCCAGTAGTATACACCCCCAGGTTACCACTGAAGCTTTCTTT. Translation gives CASSIHPQVTTEAFF.

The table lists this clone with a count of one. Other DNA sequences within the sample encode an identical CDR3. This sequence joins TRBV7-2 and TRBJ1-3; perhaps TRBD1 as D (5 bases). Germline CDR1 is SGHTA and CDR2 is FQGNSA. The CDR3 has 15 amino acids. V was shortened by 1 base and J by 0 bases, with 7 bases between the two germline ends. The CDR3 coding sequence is TGTGCCAGCAGCTTAGACGGGGGCTCTGGAAACACCATATATTTT. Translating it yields CASSLDGGSGNTIYF.

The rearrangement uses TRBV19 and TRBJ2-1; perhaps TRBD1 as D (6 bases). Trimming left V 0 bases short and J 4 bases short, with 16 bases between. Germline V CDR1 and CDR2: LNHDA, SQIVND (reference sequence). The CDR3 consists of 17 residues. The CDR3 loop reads CASSIDSGTRGYNEQFF. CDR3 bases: TGTGCCAGTAGTATAGATTCCGGGACACGGGGTTACAATGAGCAGTTCTTC.

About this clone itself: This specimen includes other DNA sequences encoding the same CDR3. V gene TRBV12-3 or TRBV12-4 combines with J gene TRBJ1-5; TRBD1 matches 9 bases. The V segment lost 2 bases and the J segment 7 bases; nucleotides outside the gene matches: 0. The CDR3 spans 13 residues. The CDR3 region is CASSLTGGQPQHF. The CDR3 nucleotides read TGTGCCAGCAGTTTAACAGGGGGCCAGCCCCAGCATTTT.

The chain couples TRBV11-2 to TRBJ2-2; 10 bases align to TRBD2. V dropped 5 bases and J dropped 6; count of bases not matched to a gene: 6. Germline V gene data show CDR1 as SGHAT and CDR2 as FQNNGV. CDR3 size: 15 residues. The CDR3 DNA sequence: TGTGCCAGCAGCCCCAGCGGGGGGGCCTCCGGGGAGCTGTTTTTT. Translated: CASSPSGGASGELFF.

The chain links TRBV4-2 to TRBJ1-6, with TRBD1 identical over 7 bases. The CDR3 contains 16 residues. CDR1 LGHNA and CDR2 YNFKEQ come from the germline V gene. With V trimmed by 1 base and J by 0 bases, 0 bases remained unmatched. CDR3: CASSQGDSSYNSPLHF. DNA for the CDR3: TGTGCCAGCAGCCAAGGGGACAGCTCCTATAATTCACCCCTCCACTTT.

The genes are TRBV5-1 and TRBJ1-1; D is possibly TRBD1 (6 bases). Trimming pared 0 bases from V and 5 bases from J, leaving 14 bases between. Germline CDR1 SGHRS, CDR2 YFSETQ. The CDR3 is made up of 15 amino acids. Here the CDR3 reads CASSLGGQGYTEAFF. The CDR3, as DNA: TGCGCCAGCAGCTTGGGGGGACAAGGGTATACTGAAGCTTTCTTT.

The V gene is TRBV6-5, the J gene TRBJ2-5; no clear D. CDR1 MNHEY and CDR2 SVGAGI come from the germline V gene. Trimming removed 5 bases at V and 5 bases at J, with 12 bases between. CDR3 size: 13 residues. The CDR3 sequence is CASSRVGGETQYF. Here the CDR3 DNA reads TGTGCCAGCAGTCGCGTCGGCGGTGAGACCCAGTACTTC.